This paragraph covers one TCR beta chain sequence. Antigen: not known. These data belong to a study of cytomegalovirus exposure and HLA in healthy donors. Repertoires were generated with immunoSEQ multiplex PCR, while TCRdb's copy carries only in-frame clones and drops some. The repertoire consists of approximately 160,000 clones, with roughly 89% occurring once and the leading ten covering 3%. General study findings and limits: The investigators catalogued 160 or so TCR beta chains as cytomegalovirus-associated. According to a later analysis, TCR clusters from the first cohort tended to co-occur in the roughly 110 validation repertoires. A few of the chains that were CMV-associated were confirmed in vitro to be specific for CMV antigens.

The donors were members of the validation cohort comprising about 130 subjects, separate from the approximately 670-subject first cohort. There are 15 residues in the CDR3. V shed 5 bases, J shed 6 bases, and the junction held 12 bases outside the gene matches. CDR1 and CDR2 (germline): LNHDA, SQIVND (reference sequence). V gene TRBV19 combines with J gene TRBJ1-2, with 7 bases matching TRBD1. The origin of this receptor is a woman under 30 in good health and CMV-seropositive. Source material: PBMCs. The CDR3 loop reads CASSPRTGPHNGYTF. CDR3 bases: TGTGCCAGTAGTCCCAGGACAGGCCCTCATAATGGCTACACCTTC.